The 29 T cell receptor beta chains in this list originate from one sample, sequenced in a study of monozygotic twins with inflammatory bowel disease. TCRdb reprocessed the 5' RACE reads and reports one entry per CDR3 protein, with no DNA. This sample contains about 450,000 distinct CDR3 sequences. The specimen was blood. These receptors were obtained from a human donor with ulcerative colitis or Crohn's disease, or a healthy co-twin of an affected twin (not recorded which).

The chain recombines TRBV30 with TRBJ1-2; with no DNA, the TCRdb D assignment of TRBD1 cannot be verified. This CDR3 has 13 residues. From germline, CDR1 is GTSNPN and CDR2 SVGIG (reference sequence). The CDR3 sequence is CAWSFRGDYGYTF.

This chain joins TRBV5-4 and TRBJ2-7. Germline V gives CDR1 SGHNT, CDR2 YYREEE (reference sequence). The CDR3 consists of 14 residues. This chain's CDR3 is CASSLGSVIYEQYF. Full variable domain (rest looked up from reference TRBV5-4 and TRBJ2-7): ETGVTQSPTHLIKTRGQQVTLRCSSQSGHNTVSWYQQALGQGPQFIFQYYREEENGRGNFPPRFSGLQFPNYSSELNVNALELDDSALYLCASSLGSVIYEQYFGPGTRLTVT.

The chain carries TRBV4-1 and TRBJ2-3; TCRdb proposes TRBD2, but this gene call is untestable without DNA. The CDR3 has 15 residues. The germline CDR1 and CDR2 sequences are MGHRA and YSYEKL. This chain's CDR3 is CASSQLAASTDTQYF.

The chain is built from TRBV27 and TRBJ2-5; TCRdb indicates TRBD1, and absent DNA this call remains unverified. Germline CDR1 reads MNHEY; CDR2 reads SMNVEV (reference sequence). The CDR3 is made up of 14 amino acids. Here the CDR3 reads CASSLGPGIETQYF.

This chain uses TRBV20-1 with TRBJ2-3. The CDR3 spans 14 residues. CDR1 DFQATT and CDR2 SNEGSKA come from the germline V gene (reference sequence). The chain's CDR3 is CSATTFAVTDTQYF.

This chain joins TRBV27 and TRBJ1-5. The CDR3 contains 15 residues. Per germline, CDR1 MNHEY and CDR2 SMNVEV (reference sequence). The chain's CDR3 is CATRTLGGGTQPQHF.

The J gene is TRBJ1-1, the V gene TRBV12-5. The CDR3 sequence is 13 residues long. CDR1 LGHNT and CDR2 FRNRAP come from the germline V gene. The CDR3 sequence: CDSGFGGGTEACF.

This rearrangement joins TRBV18 to TRBJ1-1; no DNA is available, so the TRBD1 call from TCRdb remains unchecked. The germline V gene encodes CDR1 KGHSH and CDR2 LQKENI. The CDR3 extends over 15 amino acids. This CDR3 reads CASSPYIPRSAEAFF. Using reference TRBV18 and TRBJ1-1 for the parts outside the CDR3, the full variable domain is NAGVMQNPRHLVRRRGQEARLRCSPMKGHSHVYWYRQLPEEGLKFMVYLQKENIIDESGMPKERFSAEFPKEGPSILRIQQVVRGDSAAYFCASSPYIPRSAEAFFGQGTRLTVV.

The CDR3 spells CASSYAQGIYEQYF. V gene TRBV6-5 combines with J gene TRBJ2-7; the D gene TCRdb calls, TRBD1, cannot be checked with no DNA. This CDR3 has 14 amino acids. Germline lookup yields CDR1 MNHEY and CDR2 SVGAGI.

The CDR3 loop reads CATSREQGAIYEQYF. The gene calls are TRBV15 and TRBJ2-7; TCRdb picks TRBD1, but there is no DNA to check that call. Germline CDR1 and CDR2: LNHNV and YYDKDF (reference sequence). The CDR3 contains 15 residues.

The V call is TRBV5-1, the J call TRBJ2-5. The CDR3 is 14 residues long. Per germline, CDR1 SGHRS and CDR2 YFSETQ. This CDR3 is CASSWGTEQETQYF.

The chain recombines TRBV20-1 with TRBJ1-4; TCRdb's D call, TRBD1, is unchecked because there is no DNA. This CDR3 is 14 amino acids long. CDR1 and CDR2 from the germline V gene are DFQATT and SNEGSKA (reference sequence). Here the CDR3 reads CSASGAGGDEKLFF.

The chain joins TRBV5-1 to TRBJ1-4; TCRdb calls TRBD1, which cannot be checked without DNA. The CDR3 totals 15 residues. Germline V gene sequence: CDR1 SGHRS, CDR2 YFSETQ. CDR3 protein: CASREAGTGLEKLFF.

The chain links TRBV27 to TRBJ2-2; TCRdb names TRBD1, which stays unverified in the absence of DNA. Germline V gene data show CDR1 as MNHEY and CDR2 as SMNVEV (reference sequence). The CDR3 is 15 amino acids. The CDR3 is CASSWGRANTGELFF.

The genes are TRBV18 and TRBJ2-7; TCRdb gives TRBD1 as the D gene, but with no DNA this cannot be confirmed. The CDR3 spans 15 residues. Germline V gives CDR1 KGHSH, CDR2 LQKENI. The chain's CDR3 is CASSPGQGAFYEQYF.

V is TRBV2 and J is TRBJ1-2. Germline V gene lookup returns CDR1 SNHLY and CDR2 FYNNEI. CDR3 length: 13 amino acids. CDR3 in amino acids: CASSDEFLHGYTF.

The V call is TRBV3-1, the J call TRBJ2-1; TCRdb outputs TRBD2, but without DNA this stays unchecked. This CDR3 has 21 amino acids. CDR1 and CDR2 (germline): LGHDT, YNNKEL (reference sequence). The CDR3 sequence: CASSQDHPGLAQLSSYNEQFF.

CDR3 protein: CASSPGGDPVETQYF. This chain connects TRBV5-1 to TRBJ2-5; TCRdb reports TRBD1, a call that lacks DNA to check it against. The CDR3 has 15 residues. Looked up from germline, CDR1 is SGHRS and CDR2 is YFSETQ.

The chain couples TRBV19 to TRBJ1-2; TCRdb outputs TRBD1, but without DNA this stays unchecked. The germline V gene has CDR1 LNHDA and CDR2 SQIVND (reference sequence). This CDR3 spans 14 amino acids. The CDR3 sequence is CASSINPDTTHYTF.

This chain links TRBV29-1 with TRBJ2-5; absent DNA, TCRdb's TRBD1 call cannot be checked. Germline loops: CDR1 SQVTM, CDR2 ANQGSEA. The CDR3 has 12 amino acids. CDR3 amino acids: CSVRRAEETQYF.

The genes are TRBV19 and TRBJ1-1; without DNA, the TCRdb call of TRBD1 cannot be checked. CDR3 length: 14 residues. CDR1 is LNHDA, CDR2 SQIVND, per germline (reference sequence). CDR3 protein: CASSRQGSDTEAFF.

The genes are TRBV18 and TRBJ2-7; TCRdb's D gene call, TRBD1, goes unchecked for lack of DNA. Germline V gene data show CDR1 as KGHSH and CDR2 as LQKENI. The CDR3 has 14 amino acids. This CDR3 is CASSPNGQSHEQYF.

The chain has TRBV6-1 and TRBJ2-2; absent DNA, TCRdb's TRBD2 call cannot be checked. CDR1 is MNHNS and CDR2 is SASEGT in the germline V gene. The CDR3 is 15 amino acids. The CDR3 loop is CASSGLAGGTGELFF.

The genes are TRBV7-9 and TRBJ1-2; the D call of TRBD1 rests on TCRdb alone, since no DNA is present to check it. The germline V gene has CDR1 SEHNR and CDR2 FQNEAQ (reference sequence). The CDR3 has 16 residues. The CDR3: CASSPPSAGGFAGYTF. Looking up the rest from reference TRBV7-9 and TRBJ1-2 gives the full variable domain: DTGVSQNPRHKITKRGQNVTFRCDPISEHNRLYWYRQTLGQGPEFLTYFQNEAQLEKSRLLSDRFSAERPKGSFSTLEIQRTEQGDSAMYLCASSPPSAGGFAGYTFGSGTRLTVV.

This chain connects TRBV12-3 or TRBV12-4 to TRBJ2-5; TCRdb calls TRBD1, which cannot be checked without DNA. The CDR3 consists of 14 residues. The CDR3: CASSLWGHQETQYF.

This chain links TRBV30 with TRBJ1-4. The CDR3 loop spans 15 amino acids. Germline V gives CDR1 GTSNPN, CDR2 SVGIG (reference sequence). The CDR3 loop is CAWSVQAGIGEKLFF.

The genes are TRBV19 and TRBJ1-6. Germline V lookup: CDR1 LNHDA, CDR2 SQIVND (reference sequence). The CDR3 has 15 residues. The CDR3 reads CASSTSVNYNSPLHF.

The chain recombines TRBV12-5 with TRBJ1-5; absent DNA, TCRdb's TRBD1 call cannot be checked. The CDR3 spans 17 residues. CDR1 LGHNT and CDR2 FRNRAP come from the germline V gene. Here the CDR3 reads CASGLWFGGYGNQPQHF.

The chain's CDR3 is CASSQRWESSYEQYF. The gene calls are TRBV4-2 and TRBJ2-7. This CDR3 has 15 amino acids. Germline CDR1 and CDR2: LGHNA and YNFKEQ.